The 20 T cell receptor beta chains presented below share a single source sample, sequenced in a study of blood T cells in healthy people across ages. It was with a sample-barcoded 5' primer and a J-beta primer mix that a second PCR of about 7 to 12 cycles was run. MiXCR, applied by TCRdb to the 5' RACE reads, yields one record per CDR3 protein. The sample contains around 690,000 distinct CDR3 sequences, 58% of which appear only once. The material sequenced was blood. These receptors came from a man in his sixties in good health.

The genes are TRBV6-2 or TRBV6-3 and TRBJ2-5; 9 bases line up with TRBD2. The germline V gene has CDR1 MNHEY and CDR2 SVGEGT. V lost 5 bases to trimming and J lost 10 bases; unmatched junction nucleotides: 8. CDR3 length equals 13 residues. The CDR3 sequence: CASSRSGGQGQYF. CDR3 DNA sequence: TGTGCCAGCAGTAGAAGCGGGGGGCAGGGCCAGTACTTC.

This clonotype has a handful of counts. J is TRBJ2-1 and V is TRBV15, with D perhaps TRBD1 (6 bases). Trimming removed 2 bases at V and 0 bases at J, with 11 bases between. Germline V gene data show CDR1 as LNHNV and CDR2 as YYDKDF (reference sequence). CDR3 length: 16 amino acids. The CDR3 region is CATSRRTASSYNEQFF. In DNA, the CDR3 is TGTGCCACCAGCAGACGGACAGCTAGCTCCTACAATGAGCAGTTCTTC.

This chain connects TRBV4-2 to TRBJ2-4; a weak D match, TRBD1 (5 bases). The J call is doubtful: the DNA matches TRBJ2-7 better. The germline gives CDR1 LGHNA, CDR2 YNFKEQ. The CDR3 consists of 16 residues. The CDR3 reads CASSQDRGVGSHEQYF. Here the CDR3 DNA reads TGTGCCAGCAGCCAAGATAGGGGTGTTGGATCCCACGAGCAGTACTTC.

Only a few counts were recorded for this clonotype. This chain connects TRBV7-2 to TRBJ2-1; possibly TRBD2 for D (6 bases). The CDR3 spans 16 residues. Looked up from germline, CDR1 is SGHTA and CDR2 is FQGNSA. V was cut by 4 bases and J by 7 bases, with 20 bases left in between. The CDR3 sequence: CASSSYPPGVGNEQFF. DNA of the CDR3: TGTGCCAGCAGCTCCTATCCCCCGGGGGTCGGGAATGAGCAGTTCTTC.

The rearrangement uses TRBV5-1 and TRBJ1-2, with D possibly being TRBD1 (5 bases). The CDR3 has 16 residues. Trimming shortened V by 0 bases and J by 4 bases, and 16 bases separated the two germline ends. Germline lookup yields CDR1 SGHRS and CDR2 YFSETQ. The CDR3 sequence: CASSLGGTQDLYGYTF. CDR3 bases: TGCGCCAGCAGCTTGGGGGGGACGCAGGACCTCTATGGCTACACCTTC.

This clonotype was observed a handful of times. This CDR3 is CASSRGGTEAFF. The CDR3 coding sequence is TGTGCCAGCAGTAGGGGAGGAACTGAAGCTTTCTTT. The genes are TRBV12-3 or TRBV12-4 and TRBJ1-1, with D possibly TRBD1 on 5 matching bases. Trimming pared 5 bases from V and 5 bases from J, leaving 9 bases between. The CDR3 covers 12 residues.

The chain recombines TRBV20-1 with TRBJ2-5, with 11 bases that match TRBD1. The CDR3 runs 16 residues. Germline V lookup: CDR1 DFQATT, CDR2 SNEGSKA (reference sequence). J lost 3 bases, V lost 6 bases, and 12 bases had no gene match. CDR3 in amino acids: CSAPLAWTGGEETQYF. For the CDR3, the DNA is TGCAGTGCCCCTTTAGCCTGGACAGGGGGCGAAGAGACCCAGTACTTC.

The rearrangement uses TRBV20-1 and TRBJ2-3, with 8 nucleotides matching TRBD2. Trimming at V came to 5 bases and at J to 2 bases, leaving 9 bases not matched to a gene. This CDR3 is 15 amino acids long. Germline CDR1 reads DFQATT; CDR2 reads SNEGSKA (reference sequence). The CDR3 coding sequence is TGCAGTGCTCACGAACTAGCGGTACTCACAGATACGCAGTATTTT. This sequence encodes CSAHELAVLTDTQYF.

This clonotype was recorded only once. DNA of the CDR3: TGCGCCAGCAGCCCTTCCCGGGACAGGGTATACAATGAGCAGTTCTTC. Translated: CASSPSRDRVYNEQFF. The V gene is TRBV5-1, the J gene TRBJ2-1, with TRBD1 identical over 9 bases. Germline lookup yields CDR1 SGHRS and CDR2 YFSETQ. The V and J ends lost 4 bases and 4 bases, in that order; junction bases with no gene match: 9. The CDR3 extends over 16 amino acids.

This clonotype was counted only a few times. The CDR3 loop reads CASSVSGYGGEQYF. DNA of the CDR3: TGTGCCAGCAGTGTGTCAGGATATGGGGGCGAGCAGTACTTC. The chain is built from TRBV6-1 and TRBJ2-7; D is tentatively TRBD1 or TRBD2 (5 bases each). CDR3 length: 14 amino acids. The germline V gene has CDR1 MNHNS and CDR2 SASEGT. The V and J ends lost 4 bases and 6 bases respectively, with 16 bases between them.

The rearrangement joins TRBV28 to TRBJ1-4, with D possibly TRBD1 on 5 matching bases. The V and J ends lost 8 bases and 6 bases respectively, with 19 bases between them. The CDR3 is made up of 15 amino acids. Germline V CDR1 and CDR2: MDHEN, SYDVKM. The CDR3 region is CASHPGAGGDEKLFF. The CDR3 DNA follows: TGTGCCAGCCATCCTGGAGCGGGGGGTGATGAAAAACTGTTTTTT.

The V gene is TRBV5-1, the J gene TRBJ1-2; 10 nucleotides line up with TRBD1. In germline, CDR1 is SGHRS, CDR2 YFSETQ. V gave up 3 bases and J gave up 6 bases; unmatched junction bases: 11. The CDR3 loop spans 16 amino acids. CDR3 coding DNA: TGCGCCAGCAGCTGGATGGGACAGGGGAACATCGATGGCTACACCTTC. It translates to CASSWMGQGNIDGYTF.

The CDR3 protein is CSAQGPKSYNEQFF. DNA of the CDR3: TGCAGTGCTCAGGGCCCTAAATCCTACAATGAGCAGTTCTTC. The chain recombines TRBV20-1 with TRBJ2-1; a possible D gene is TRBD1 (5 bases). This CDR3 spans 14 amino acids. Germline V CDR1 and CDR2: DFQATT, SNEGSKA (reference sequence). Between the trimmed V and J ends, which lost 5 bases and 1 base, there was a span of 12 bases.

CDR3 sequence: CSVDEDRAGGGYTF. In DNA form, the CDR3 reads TGCAGCGTTGATGAGGACAGGGCGGGAGGTGGCTACACCTTC. The rearrangement uses TRBV29-1 and TRBJ1-2; 8 bases align to TRBD1. The length of the CDR3 is 14 residues. Germline V gene lookup returns CDR1 SQVTM and CDR2 ANQGSEA. V was clipped by 3 bases and J by 7 bases; unmatched bases: 10.

The chain carries TRBV5-1 and TRBJ1-2, with D possibly matching TRBD1 (5 bases). Trimming left V 4 bases short and J 3 bases short, with 10 bases between. This CDR3 spans 13 amino acids. Looked up from germline, CDR1 is SGHRS and CDR2 is YFSETQ. CDR3 nucleotides: TGCGCCAGCAGCCTCAGGGCGGACTATGGCTACACCTTC. Its translation: CASSLRADYGYTF.

This clonotype was detected a few times. V and J are TRBV27 and TRBJ2-7, with D unresolved. This CDR3 has 12 residues. The ends were cut back, 0 bases at V and 7 bases at J, with 7 bases in the middle. Per germline, CDR1 MNHEY and CDR2 SMNVEV (reference sequence). DNA of the CDR3: TGTGCCAGCAGTTTATCGTCCGGGGAGCAGTACTTC. This gives the protein CASSLSSGEQYF.

This chain links TRBV9 with TRBJ2-1; D possibly corresponds to TRBD2 (5 bases). V lost 0 bases and J 0 bases, leaving 10 bases between the germline ends. CDR3 length: 16 amino acids. CDR1 SGDLS and CDR2 YYNGEE come from the germline V gene. The CDR3 DNA reads TGTGCCAGCAGCGTAGGGCGGGTTAGCTCCTACAATGAGCAGTTCTTC. Its protein product is CASSVGRVSSYNEQFF.

The V gene is TRBV3-1, the J gene TRBJ1-6; 7 bases are a match to TRBD1. CDR3 size: 15 residues. With V trimmed by 4 bases and J by 7 bases, 7 bases remained unmatched. Looked up from germline, CDR1 is LGHDT and CDR2 is YNNKEL (reference sequence). CDR3 residues: CASSRSDRKNSPLHF. In DNA, the CDR3 is TGTGCCAGCAGCCGATCGGACAGGAAGAATTCACCCCTCCACTTT.

This rearrangement joins TRBV10-3 to TRBJ2-7; TRBD1 aligns across 8 bases. J was trimmed by 1 base and V by 6 bases; bases with no gene match: 5. This CDR3 is 14 amino acids long. Germline lookup yields CDR1 ENHRY and CDR2 SYGVKD. CDR3 in DNA: TGTGCCATCAGAGGGACAGGAGATTCCTACGAGCAGTACTTC. It is translated as CAIRGTGDSYEQYF.

The chain couples TRBV6-5 to TRBJ1-2; D possibly corresponds to TRBD1 (5 bases). The CDR3 is made up of 13 amino acids. Germline V gene sequence: CDR1 MNHEY, CDR2 SVGAGI. V shed 2 bases and J shed 13 bases, with 17 bases lying between them. CDR3 region: CASSYGARGPSTF. Written as DNA, the CDR3 is TGTGCCAGCAGTTACGGGGCGCGGGGCCCCTCCACCTTC.